The 23 T cell receptor beta chains listed next were all sequenced from one sample in a study of tumor-infiltrating lymphocytes in primary liver carcinoma. From 20-30 mg of unsorted bulk tissue, DNA and RNA were co-extracted together. A primer matching the constant region was used to make TCR beta cDNA from approximately 0.45 ug of total RNA. It was through three nested multiplex PCR rounds of slightly modified ARM-PCR that TCR beta libraries arose. TRBV1-TRBV30 forward primers and a C-beta reverse primer were used in the first two PCR rounds, which each ran for approximately 10 cycles. Via MiXCR, TCRdb re-called the multiplex PCR reads, giving one row per CDR3 protein. The table shows roughly 100,000 distinct CDR3 sequences, with approximately 80% occurring only once. Sequencing input: liver tumor tissue from sampling region 3. Regarding subset: tumor region T3, left-lateral pole. These receptors were taken from a man aged 35 to 55 with primary liver carcinoma and hepatitis B virus infection.

Comments on this clonotype: Sequence at one end of the junction differs from germline and may be a read error. The J gene is TRBJ1-5, the V gene TRBV12-3 or TRBV12-4; D not resolved. The length of the CDR3 is 13 residues. The CDR3 DNA reads as TGTGCAAGCAGCCTCTTAGACGATCAGCCCCACGATTTT. It translates to CASSLLDDQPHDF.

The rearrangement joins TRBV6-1 to TRBJ2-3; no clear D gene. This CDR3 has 12 amino acids. Germline V gene sequence: CDR1 MNHNS, CDR2 SASEGT. The V end was cut by 6 bases, the J end by 8 bases, with 12 bases between. CDR3 protein: CASSVIGVTQYF. CDR3 sequence (DNA): TGTGCCAGCAGCGTCATAGGAGTTACGCAGTATTTT.

Points on this clonotype: A read error is possible here, since a much larger clone lies one base away. The rearrangement uses TRBV19 and TRBJ2-5; the match to TRBD1 covers 8 bases. Germline V gene sequence: CDR1 LNHDA, CDR2 SQIVND (reference sequence). The CDR3 runs to 16 residues. V lost 4 bases and J lost 4; bases outside the gene matches: 11. CDR3 in amino acids: CASSTSGTGCVETQYF. CDR3 DNA: TGTGCCAGTAGTACTTCCGGGACAGGCTGTGTAGAGACCCAGTACTTC.

This clonotype was seen a single time. The conserved phenylalanine or tryptophan normally closing the CDR3 is absent here, so this likely arose from a read error. Because the CDR3's place on the DNA is in doubt, the DNA is left out and the CDR3 is given as listed by TCRdb. J is TRBJ1-1 and V is TRBV6-2 or TRBV6-3; the tabulated D call, TRBD1, remains unverified against the DNA. Germline CDR1 and CDR2: MNHEY and SVGEGT. The CDR3 sequence runs 14 residues, both termini included. CDR3 loop: CASSYRGRGTEAYI.

The rearrangement uses TRBV7-2 and TRBJ2-7; a weak D match, TRBD1 (6 bases). Germline V gene data show CDR1 as SGHTA and CDR2 as FQGNSA. The CDR3 runs to 15 residues. V lost 5 bases and J 0 bases, leaving 14 bases between the germline ends. The CDR3 loop reads CASSIRRGGSYEQYF. CDR3 nucleotides: TGTGCCAGCAGCATCCGTAGAGGGGGCTCCTACGAGCAGTACTTC. Full variable domain (outside the CDR3, taken from reference TRBV7-2 and TRBJ2-7): GAGVSQSPSNKVTEKGKDVELRCDPISGHTALYWYRQSLGQGLEFLIYFQGNSAPDKSGLPSDRFSAERTGGSVSTLTIQRTQQEDSAVYLCASSIRRGGSYEQYFGPGTRLTVT.

Note on this clonotype: The junction departs from the called germline gene at one end, perhaps through a read error. The J gene is TRBJ2-3, the V gene TRBV11-1; 7 bases match TRBD2. Germline loops: CDR1 SGHAT, CDR2 FQDESV (reference sequence). This CDR3 spans 19 amino acids. CDR3 protein: CASSGARTSGRVLTDTQYF. As DNA, the CDR3 is TGTGCTAGCAGCGGGGCCCGGACTAGTGGGAGGGTCCTGACAGATACGCAGTATTTT.

This clonotype is categorized as medium-sized. The chain uses TRBV29-1 and TRBJ2-3; a weak D match, TRBD2 (6 bases). Germline V gene sequence: CDR1 SQVTM, CDR2 ANQGSEA. The germline V and J ends were trimmed by 4 bases and 5 bases, with 16 bases remaining between them. This CDR3 is built from 14 residues. CDR3: CSVGAVGAGDTQYF. In DNA, the CDR3 is TGCAGCGTTGGAGCGGTGGGAGCGGGAGATACGCAGTATTTT.

In the case of this clonotype: Germline and junction disagree at one end, which may indicate a read error. The chain recombines TRBV12-3 or TRBV12-4 with TRBJ1-2, with D possibly TRBD1 on 5 matching bases. The CDR3 loop spans 13 amino acids. The CDR3 bases are TGTGCCAGCAGTTTAACAGGACTAGTCGGCTACTCCTTC. Protein sequence: CASSLTGLVGYSF.

Details on this clonotype: Compared with germline, one end of the junction differs, possibly owing to a read error. The chain recombines TRBV6-1 with TRBJ2-5; 9 bases match TRBD2. The CDR3 extends over 14 amino acids. Germline CDR1 is MNHNS and CDR2 is SASEGT. The CDR3 loop is CASRGYSGRNGQLF. The CDR3 nucleotides are TGTGCCAGCAGAGGTTATAGCGGGAGAAATGGGCAGTTATTC.

This clonotype has only a few counts. V is TRBV20-1 and J is TRBJ2-2; 9 nucleotides line up with TRBD2. With 4 bases clipped from V and 8 bases from J, the junction kept 17 bases outside the gene matches. The germline V gene has CDR1 DFQATT and CDR2 SNEGSKA (reference sequence). This CDR3 region has 17 residues. This CDR3 reads CSAKTLAGSSLTGELFF. Here the CDR3 DNA reads TGCAGTGCTAAAACGCTAGCGGGATCTTCTCTAACTGGGGAGCTGTTTTTT.

V and J are TRBV4-1 and TRBJ1-2; D is unresolved. The CDR3 contains 16 residues. The germline gives CDR1 MGHRA, CDR2 YSYEKL. Trimming removed 1 base at V and 4 bases at J, with 16 bases between. The CDR3 spells CASSQVSTTNLYGYTF. As DNA, the CDR3 is TGCGCCAGCAGCCAAGTCTCGACAACGAACCTCTATGGCTACACCTTC.

Comment on this clonotype: An end of the junction does not agree with germline; a read error may underlie this. The chain uses TRBV4-2 and TRBJ1-3, with 9 bases aligning to TRBD1. The germline CDR1 and CDR2 sequences are LGHNA and YNFKEQ. This CDR3 is built from 21 residues. The chain's CDR3 is CASSQECLTGGLISSGNTIYF. The DNA for the CDR3 is TGTGCCAGCAGCCAAGAATGCTTGACAGGGGGTCTTATTTCCTCTGGAAACACCATATATTTC.

As for this clonotype: A read error may account for a junction end that differs from germline. The gene calls are TRBV5-4 and TRBJ2-1, with D unresolved. Germline V gene lookup returns CDR1 SGHNT and CDR2 YYREEE (reference sequence). This CDR3 comprises 16 residues. The chain's CDR3 is CASSSTAASSYTEQFF. The CDR3 DNA follows: TGTGCCAGCAGCTCCACTGCGGCTAGTTCCTACACTGAGCAGTTCTTC.

With regard to this clonotype: This is likely a read error, given that the CDR3 carries no conserved phenylalanine or tryptophan at its end. The V call is TRBV11-2, the J call TRBJ2-7; D is undetermined. The germline CDR1 and CDR2 sequences are SGHAT and FQNNGV. The CDR3 runs to 14 residues. The CDR3 protein is CASSLDEVAYEQYS. The DNA for the CDR3 is TGTGCCAGTAGCTTAGATGAAGTTGCCTACGAGCAGTACTCC.

This clonotype was observed a single time. No conserved phenylalanine or tryptophan is present at the end of the CDR3, so a read error is the likely explanation. The rearrangement uses TRBV12-3 or TRBV12-4 and TRBJ2-7; 8 bases line up with TRBD2. The junction had 3 bases not matched to a gene; V was cut back by 6 bases and J by 2 bases. The CDR3 loop spans 13 amino acids. CDR3 sequence: CASSRGGPYEQYL. DNA of the CDR3: TGTGCCAGCAGCCGGGGGGGCCCCTACGAGCAGTACCTT.

At least ten counts were recorded for this clonotype. This chain joins TRBV14 and TRBJ2-5; D ambiguous. V lost 1 base and J 4 bases, leaving 4 bases between the germline ends. Germline loops: CDR1 SGHDN, CDR2 FVKESK. The CDR3 contains 12 residues. This CDR3 reads CASSQALETQYF. The CDR3 DNA reads TGTGCCAGCAGCCAAGCTTTAGAGACCCAGTACTTC.

Many counts were recorded for this clonotype. This chain links TRBV11-2 with TRBJ2-5; 9 nucleotides align to TRBD2. Losses at the gene ends were 4 bases for V and 5 bases for J; bases not matched to a gene: 8. The CDR3 has 15 amino acids. Germline loops: CDR1 SGHAT, CDR2 FQNNGV. CDR3 loop: CASSYRREGRETQYF. CDR3 sequence (DNA): TGTGCCAGCAGCTACCGGCGGGAGGGCCGGGAGACCCAGTACTTC.

Concerning this clonotype: Being one base from a much bigger clone, this may be a read error. The chain recombines TRBV20-1 with TRBJ1-1, with a tentative D call TRBD1 (5 bases). The CDR3 totals 17 residues. Germline assignment: CDR1 DFQATT and CDR2 SNEGSKA (reference sequence). The CDR3 here is CSATMKGVVPLNTEVFF. In nucleotides, the CDR3 is TGCAGTGCTACCATGAAAGGGGTGGTACCGTTGAACACTGAAGTTTTCTTT.

A note on this clonotype: The junction and the germline gene differ at one end; a read error may be behind it. The chain carries TRBV4-2 and TRBJ2-1; 7 bases are shared with TRBD2. The CDR3 consists of 14 residues. Germline values: CDR1 LGHNA, CDR2 YNFKEQ. The CDR3 spells CTSSQRGLNNEQFF. DNA for the CDR3: TGTACCAGCAGCCAAAGGGGACTAAACAATGAGCAGTTCTTC.

The V gene is TRBV11-2, the J gene TRBJ2-7; D perhaps matches TRBD2 (5 bases). Trimming took off 6 bases at V and 3 bases at J, with 15 bases between the two ends. This CDR3 contains 14 residues. Germline-derived CDR1 and CDR2 are SGHAT and FQNNGV. In nucleotides, the CDR3 is TGTGCCAGCAGTTACCAGAAGGAGGTCTACGAGCAGTACTTC. Its translation: CASSYQKEVYEQYF.

The V and J genes are TRBV5-6 and TRBJ2-7; D unresolved. Germline V lookup: CDR1 SGHDT, CDR2 YYEEEE. With 8 bases removed from V and 0 bases from J, the gap between germline ends came to 15 bases. CDR3 length equals 14 residues. CDR3 loop: CASRLWGSSYEQYF. DNA of the CDR3: TGTGCCAGTAGGTTATGGGGAAGCTCCTACGAGCAGTACTTC.

This clonotype was detected ten times or more. CDR3 in DNA: TGTGCCATCAGTGAGTGGACAGCCAATAACTATGGCTACACCTTC. Translation gives CAISEWTANNYGYTF. The chain recombines TRBV10-3 with TRBJ1-2; D perhaps matches TRBD1 (6 bases). The CDR3 has 15 amino acids. Trimming cost V 1 base and J 1 base, with 10 bases left between them. Germline CDR1 is ENHRY and CDR2 is SYGVKD.

In the case of this clonotype: No conserved phenylalanine or tryptophan ends this CDR3, so it is likely a read error. The V gene is TRBV7-8, the J gene TRBJ2-5; weak D call: TRBD1 (6 bases). This CDR3 has 14 residues. Germline V CDR1 and CDR2: SGHVS, FQNEAQ. V lost 8 bases and J 1 base, leaving 14 bases between the germline ends. The CDR3 DNA reads as TGTGCCAGCGTGCAAGGGACAACCCAAGAGACCCAGTACTCC. Its translation is CASVQGTTQETQYS.